A selection of T cell receptor beta chains follows, all from one sample in a study of early T cells in non-severe SARS-CoV-2 infection. TCRdb independently ran MiXCR on the 5' RACE reads; one entry per CDR3 protein. Of 36,000 or so distinct CDR3 sequences listed, 4% to 5% are singletons. The sample consisted of whole blood. Receptors were obtained from an adult who was a healthcare worker with PCR-confirmed SARS-CoV-2 infection or an uninfected control (not recorded which). Both conserved end residues are part of each CDR3. The D gene is left open where the match is weak. Rows give clone size only sometimes, using once, few, many, or a class for an expanded clone.

clone size: many
D gene: NA
V gene: TRBV10-3
J gene: TRBJ2-4
CDR3 protein: CAISESIDTKNIQYF
CDR3 DNA: TGTGCCATCAGTGAGTCGATAGATACCAAAAACATTCAGTACTTC

clone size: NA
D gene: TRBD1
V gene: TRBV7-2
J gene: TRBJ2-2
CDR3 protein: CASSIAGTGAPGELFF
CDR3 DNA: TGTGCCAGCAGCATAGCCGGGACAGGCGCTCCTGGGGAGCTGTTTTTT

clone size: many
D gene: NA
V gene: TRBV7-9
J gene: TRBJ2-5
CDR3 protein: CASSTTSGQETQYF
CDR3 DNA: TGTGCCAGCAGCACCACCAGCGGCCAAGAGACCCAGTACTTC

clone size: many
D gene: NA
V gene: TRBV3-1
J gene: TRBJ2-7
CDR3 protein: CASSQVGYEQYF
CDR3 DNA: TGTGCCAGCAGCCAAGTAGGCTACGAGCAGTACTTC

clone size: many
D gene: NA
V gene: TRBV20-1
J gene: TRBJ2-5
CDR3 protein: CSASVWAFAKGETQYF
CDR3 DNA: TGCAGTGCTAGTGTCTGGGCCTTCGCAAAGGGGGAGACCCAGTACTTC

clone size: NA
D gene: TRBD2
V gene: TRBV7-9
J gene: TRBJ2-3
CDR3 protein: CASQSPTSGGRSTDTQYF
CDR3 DNA: TGTGCCAGCCAATCCCCGACTAGCGGAGGGAGAAGCACAGATACGCAGTATTTT

clone size: few
D gene: NA
V gene: TRBV14
J gene: TRBJ2-1
CDR3 protein: CASSQVGTQYNEQFF
CDR3 DNA: TGTGCCAGCAGCCAAGTCGGGACCCAATACAATGAGCAGTTCTTC

clone size: NA
D gene: TRBD2
V gene: TRBV12-3/TRBV12-4
J gene: TRBJ2-2
CDR3 protein: CASSLWTSGAGGELFF
CDR3 DNA: TGTGCCAGCAGCCTTTGGACTAGCGGGGCGGGCGGGGAGCTGTTTTTT

clone size: many
D gene: TRBD1
V gene: TRBV4-2
J gene: TRBJ2-2
CDR3 protein: CASSQPGGQGVPRAGELFF
CDR3 DNA: TGTGCCAGCAGCCAGCCGGGGGGACAGGGGGTTCCAAGGGCCGGGGAGCTGTTTTTT

clone size: many
D gene: NA
V gene: TRBV11-2
J gene: TRBJ2-3
CDR3 protein: CASSLDRGFTDTQYF
CDR3 DNA: TGTGCCAGCAGCTTAGACCGGGGATTCACAGATACGCAGTATTTT

clone size: many
D gene: NA
V gene: TRBV19
J gene: TRBJ1-4
CDR3 protein: CASSPLSGEKLFF
CDR3 DNA: TGTGCCAGTAGTCCCCTCTCGGGTGAAAAACTGTTTTTT

clone size: many
D gene: TRBD1
V gene: TRBV12-3/TRBV12-4
J gene: TRBJ1-4
CDR3 protein: CASRAGTGVEKLFF
CDR3 DNA: TGTGCCAGCAGAGCCGGGACAGGGGTTGAAAAACTGTTTTTT

clone size: many
D gene: TRBD1
V gene: TRBV29-1
J gene: TRBJ2-1
CDR3 protein: CSVGQGIYEQFF
CDR3 DNA: TGCAGCGTCGGACAGGGAATTTATGAGCAGTTCTTC

clone size: few
D gene: NA
V gene: TRBV5-5
J gene: TRBJ2-5
CDR3 protein: CASSLELVGETQYF
CDR3 DNA: TGTGCCAGCAGCTTGGAACTGGTCGGGGAGACCCAGTACTTC

clone size: NA
D gene: TRBD2
V gene: TRBV18
J gene: TRBJ2-7
CDR3 protein: CASSIDEGLAKIDYGQYF
CDR3 DNA: TGTGCCAGCTCAATCGACGAGGGACTAGCGAAAATAGACTACGGACAGTACTTC

clone size: few
D gene: TRBD2
V gene: TRBV18
J gene: TRBJ2-3
CDR3 protein: CASSPWRGVHTQYF
CDR3 DNA: TGTGCCAGCTCACCGTGGCGGGGGGTGCATACGCAGTATTTT

clone size: many
D gene: NA
V gene: TRBV7-9
J gene: TRBJ1-1
CDR3 protein: CASSLVTGGTEAFF
CDR3 DNA: TGTGCCAGCAGCTTAGTTACTGGGGGTACTGAAGCTTTCTTT

clone size: many
D gene: TRBD1
V gene: TRBV2
J gene: TRBJ2-7
CDR3 protein: CASSGDRGKTYEQYF
CDR3 DNA: TGTGCCAGCAGTGGGGACAGGGGAAAAACCTACGAGCAGTACTTC

clone size: many
D gene: TRBD2
V gene: TRBV10-3
J gene: TRBJ2-1
CDR3 protein: CAISEYSGGHNEQFF
CDR3 DNA: TGTGCCATCAGTGAGTATAGCGGGGGCCACAATGAGCAGTTCTTC

clone size: many
D gene: NA
V gene: TRBV5-1
J gene: TRBJ2-1
CDR3 protein: CASSLVPSGLINNNEQFF
CDR3 DNA: TGCGCCAGCAGCTTGGTACCCAGCGGGCTTATAAATAATAATGAGCAGTTCTTC

clone size: NA
D gene: NA
V gene: TRBV6-1
J gene: TRBJ2-1
CDR3 protein: CASTAGVYNEQFF
CDR3 DNA: TGTGCCAGCACGGCAGGGGTCTACAATGAGCAGTTCTTC

clone size: many
D gene: NA
V gene: TRBV4-1
J gene: TRBJ2-5
CDR3 protein: CASSLTIGRETQYF
CDR3 DNA: TGCGCCAGCAGCCTGACCATTGGCCGCGAGACCCAGTACTTC

clone size: many
D gene: NA
V gene: TRBV7-9
J gene: TRBJ1-1
CDR3 protein: CASSSAAAGVGTEAFF
CDR3 DNA: TGTGCCAGCAGCTCAGCCGCCGCGGGGGTAGGAACTGAAGCTTTCTTT

clone size: many
D gene: TRBD2
V gene: TRBV18
J gene: TRBJ2-1
CDR3 protein: CASSLGEGRYNEQFF
CDR3 DNA: TGTGCCAGCTCTCTGGGGGAGGGCCGCTACAATGAGCAGTTCTTC

clone size: many
D gene: NA
V gene: TRBV18
J gene: TRBJ1-2
CDR3 protein: CATPGYGYTF
CDR3 DNA: TGTGCCACCCCTGGCTATGGCTACACCTTC

clone size: many
D gene: NA
V gene: TRBV4-1
J gene: TRBJ1-5
CDR3 protein: CASSPPADTPQHF
CDR3 DNA: TGCGCCAGCAGCCCTCCGGCCGACACGCCCCAGCATTTT

clone size: many
D gene: TRBD1
V gene: TRBV5-1
J gene: TRBJ2-3
CDR3 protein: CASSQQGGTSTDTQYF
CDR3 DNA: TGCGCCAGCAGCCAACAGGGGGGAACTAGCACAGATACGCAGTATTTT

clone size: few
D gene: NA
V gene: TRBV2
J gene: TRBJ1-5
CDR3 protein: CASTRGFNQPQHF
CDR3 DNA: TGTGCCAGTACCAGGGGTTTCAATCAGCCCCAGCATTTT

clone size: many
D gene: TRBD2
V gene: TRBV28
J gene: TRBJ2-7
CDR3 protein: CATASGYYEQYF
CDR3 DNA: TGTGCCACGGCTAGCGGGTACTACGAGCAGTACTTC

clone size: many
D gene: NA
V gene: TRBV6-6
J gene: TRBJ1-6
CDR3 protein: CASSYSIGGTNSPLHF
CDR3 DNA: TGTGCCAGCAGTTACTCGATAGGGGGGACCAATTCACCCCTCCACTTT

clone size: NA
D gene: NA
V gene: TRBV20-1
J gene: TRBJ2-5
CDR3 protein: CSARLSETQYF
CDR3 DNA: TGCAGTGCTAGGCTATCAGAGACCCAGTACTTC